This TCR beta chain came from a study of shared clonotypes between healthy human individuals. Regarding the study as a whole: A handful of donors showed sharing of about 4.7% of naive CD4 clonotypes.

Generated by immunoSEQ multiplex PCR, the TCRdb table keeps only in-frame clones and is missing some. The data hold around 1,000,000 clones, with 77% observed a single time. To note about this clone: The antigen remains unidentified.

CDR3 length: 15 residues. In germline, CDR1 is MDHEN, CDR2 SYDVKM. V lost 6 bases, J lost 3 bases, and 14 bases lay in between. The sample consisted of memory CD4+ T cells from PBMCs. Subset noted: CD45RA-negative fraction. This rearrangement joins TRBV28 to TRBJ1-4; no reliable D call. The sequence derives from a young man in good health. Some clones in this sample may be carry-over from other donors' samples. CDR3 nucleotides: TGTGCCAGCAGAAATCGGTACGGAGCTAATGAAAAACTGTTTTTT. It translates to CASRNRYGANEKLFF.